The present entry profiles one T cell receptor (beta chain) with its context. Its antigen is undetermined. The V end lost 0 bases, the J end lost 3 bases, and 9 bases lay between the germline ends. Germline V CDR1 and CDR2: LGHNA, YSLEER. The CDR3 covers 15 residues. These data belong to a study of beta chain features in type 1 diabetes. The study, taken as a whole, reports: Researchers report that Type 1 diabetes patients had moderately but significantly shorter TCRB CDR3s across all four CD4+ subsets.

Reverse transcription of all isolated RNA meant that expressed TCRB transcripts were sequenced. Using immunoSEQ multiplex PCR, the repertoire was profiled, and TCRdb retains in-frame clones only, with some absent. Of about 140,000 clones listed, 6.9% are singletons. The source of this sequence is a woman aged 30 to 39 in good health. The chain carries TRBV4-3 and TRBJ1-5, with D maybe TRBD1 (5 bases). The sequenced sample consisted of central memory CD4+ T cells from blood. The CDR3 reads CASSQDSGINQPQHF. CDR3 nucleotides: TGCGCCAGCAGCCAAGATTCAGGGATCAATCAGCCCCAGCATTTT.